The T cell receptor beta chain described here comes from a study of molecular identifiers for immune sequencing clone quantification. The wider study: Within a replicate experiment, RNA obtained from either approximately 20,000 or 98,000 naive CD8 cells was divided into five aliquots, and four of those aliquots were then sequenced.

Isolation of naive CD8 T cells was achieved by sorting on a CD8+CD4-CCR7+CD45RA+ phenotype. Bulk TCR libraries used previously described methods and listed TCR primers. TCRdb used MiXCR to reprocess the PCR reads, holding one entry per CDR3 protein. The sample has about 65,000 distinct CDR3 sequences; about 17% are singletons. The germline V gene encodes CDR1 MNHEY and CDR2 SMNVEV (reference sequence). Trimming stripped 4 bases from V and 3 bases from J, with 16 bases between. The CDR3 spans 15 residues. This clonotype was observed many times. The J gene is TRBJ2-7, the V gene TRBV27; a possible D gene is TRBD2 (6 bases). This receptor was obtained from a human donor in good health. Some libraries in this study had Jurkat cell RNA spiked in. The material sequenced was naive CD8+ T cells from blood, with Jurkat cell RNA spiked in. Described subset: FACS-sorted CD8+CD4-CCR7+CD45RA+ naive T cells. CDR3 in amino acids: CASSSLASWGYEQYF. In DNA, the CDR3 is TGTGCCAGCAGTTCGCTAGCGTCCTGGGGCTACGAGCAGTACTTC.